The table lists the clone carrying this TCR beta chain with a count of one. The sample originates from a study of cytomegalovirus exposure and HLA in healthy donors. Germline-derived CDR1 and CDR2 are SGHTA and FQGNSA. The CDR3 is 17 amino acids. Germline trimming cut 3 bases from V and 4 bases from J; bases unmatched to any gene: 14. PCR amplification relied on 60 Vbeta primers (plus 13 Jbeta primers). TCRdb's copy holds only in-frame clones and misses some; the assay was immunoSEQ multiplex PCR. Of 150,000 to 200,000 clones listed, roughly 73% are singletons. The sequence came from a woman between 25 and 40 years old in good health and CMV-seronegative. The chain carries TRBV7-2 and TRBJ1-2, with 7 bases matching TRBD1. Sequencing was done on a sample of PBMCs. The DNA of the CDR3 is TGTGCCAGCAGCTTTAGACAGGGAGGCCGGGCGCTCTATGGCTACACCTTC. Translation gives CASSFRQGGRALYGYTF.